This paragraph covers one TCR beta chain sequence. The CDR3 consists of 14 residues. Germline V CDR1 and CDR2: LGHNA, YNFKEQ. V was pared by 1 base and J by 2 bases, with 9 bases between. This record comes from a study of radiotherapy plus CTLA-4 blockade in lung cancer. The assay was immunoSEQ multiplex PCR, and TCRdb's table has in-frame clones only and misses some. This table has roughly 70,000 clones, around 87% appearing once. The V gene is TRBV4-2, the J gene TRBJ2-7, with a tentative D call TRBD2 (5 bases). Source: peripheral blood, taken from a patient treated with radiotherapy plus ipilimumab. The clonotype comes from a human donor with non-small cell lung cancer that progressed on radiotherapy plus ipilimumab. CDR3: CASSQASSAYEQYF. The CDR3 nucleotides read TGTGCCAGCAGCCAAGCGAGTAGCGCCTACGAGCAGTACTTC.